The rows below give T cell receptor beta chains drawn from one sample of a study of T cell responses to AZD1222 COVID-19 vaccine. Assay used: immunoSEQ multiplex PCR; TCRdb lists only in-frame clones, some missing. The sample contains 110,000 to 150,000 clones, more than 70% of which appear only once. This material consisted of peripheral blood, taken 28 days after the second AZD1222 dose. The receptors shown here come from an adult who received the AZD1222 COVID-19 vaccine. The CDR3 runs from the conserved cysteine through the conserved F or W. Where a row states a size, it is once, few, many or the class of an expanded clone; other rows omit it.

>TRBV5-6|NA|TRBJ1-2
CASSPATGEPVYGYTF
>TRBV7-2|NA|TRBJ2-2
CASSLVARDNGELFF
>TRBV5-1|NA|TRBJ2-1
CASSLPSGDEKQFF
>TRBV5-1|NA|TRBJ1-6
CASRPWTDYNSPLHF
>TRBV10-3|NA|TRBJ1-6
CAISAWGLNSPLHF
>TRBV6-2/TRBV6-3|NA|TRBJ2-5
CASSYSTAQETQYF
>TRBV28|once|TRBJ2-7
CASSSENPAHEQYF
>TRBV15|once|TRBJ2-3
CATSRERADLTDTQYF
>TRBV6-1|NA|TRBJ1-1
CASSSQGPRNTEAFF
>TRBV4-1|NA|TRBJ2-2
CASSQGRGNLRTGELFF
>TRBV18|NA|TRBJ2-6
CASSPPPLAGANVLTF
>TRBV6-2/TRBV6-3|NA|TRBJ2-2
CASSYTQVPTGELFF
>TRBV7-8|NA|TRBJ2-1
CASSLAGTRGNEQFF
>TRBV19|NA|TRBJ2-3
CASGKQGLETDTQYF
>TRBV28|NA|TRBJ2-1
CASSFYGGGEQFF
>TRBV7-8|NA|TRBJ2-7
CASSLRRGSYEQYF
>TRBV2|once|TRBJ1-6
CASSEARRVAVLHF
>TRBV28|NA|TRBJ2-3
CASSPSGTGVDTQYF
>TRBV6-2/TRBV6-3|NA|TRBJ2-7
CASSYLRGATYEQYF
>TRBV10-2|few|TRBJ2-1
CASRPTSGGYNEQFF
>TRBV7-3|NA|TRBJ1-2
CASSLDRGRENGYTF
>TRBV3-1/TRBV3-2|NA|TRBJ2-3
CASTGTSGTDTQYF
>TRBV6-2/TRBV6-3|NA|TRBJ2-3
CASSYSVPSDTQYF
>TRBV7-2|NA|TRBJ1-2
CASSPKISYTF
>TRBV21-1|NA|TRBJ2-7
CASSKRCLGADEGDEQYF
>TRBV2|NA|TRBJ2-3
CASSEEADTQYF
>TRBV7-2|NA|TRBJ2-3
CASSLVAGASTDTQYF
>TRBV7-3|NA|TRBJ1-2
CASSPGQDAIYTF
>TRBV3-1/TRBV3-2|NA|TRBJ2-3
CASSHWGNSQPRTDTQYF
>TRBV9|NA|TRBJ2-7
CASSGTLAGGGEQYF
>TRBV3-1/TRBV3-2|once|TRBJ1-2
CASSQDSGTGALYYGYTF
>TRBV7-8|NA|TRBJ2-7
CASSLQGTGEYEQYF
>TRBV6-2/TRBV6-3|once|TRBJ1-1
CASSYSMKSTEAFF
>TRBV10-2|NA|TRBJ1-1
CASSTDTLGEAFF
>TRBV2|NA|TRBJ2-7
CASSERADLRREQYF
>TRBV7-8|few|TRBJ1-2
CASSLGRGRGPGYTF
>TRBV12-3/TRBV12-4|few|TRBJ1-5
CASSITVNQPQHF
>TRBV7-9|NA|TRBJ2-7
CASSLIMPGTGGEQYF
>TRBV2|NA|TRBJ1-1
CASSLLTGAGTEAFF
>TRBV7-2|once|TRBJ1-4
CASSLAAAGTNEKLFF
>TRBV19|few|TRBJ2-2
CASSMVEGLGGELFF
>TRBV11-3|NA|TRBJ2-3
CASSRGGSSDTQYF
>TRBV28|NA|TRBJ1-4
CASSAHGGTGEKLFF
>TRBV27|NA|TRBJ2-3
CASNPTDIGTDTQYF
>TRBV19|NA|TRBJ1-5
CASAREGANQYSNQPQHF
>TRBV18|NA|TRBJ2-1
CASSPTVGYNEQFF
>TRBV28|NA|TRBJ1-5
CASSSYRTVNQPQHF
>TRBV5-1|NA|TRBJ2-2
CASSLVPGNTGELFF
>TRBV10-1|NA|TRBJ2-5
CASSEHRGSETQYF
>TRBV4-2|NA|TRBJ1-1
CASSQNPGQGRAEAFF